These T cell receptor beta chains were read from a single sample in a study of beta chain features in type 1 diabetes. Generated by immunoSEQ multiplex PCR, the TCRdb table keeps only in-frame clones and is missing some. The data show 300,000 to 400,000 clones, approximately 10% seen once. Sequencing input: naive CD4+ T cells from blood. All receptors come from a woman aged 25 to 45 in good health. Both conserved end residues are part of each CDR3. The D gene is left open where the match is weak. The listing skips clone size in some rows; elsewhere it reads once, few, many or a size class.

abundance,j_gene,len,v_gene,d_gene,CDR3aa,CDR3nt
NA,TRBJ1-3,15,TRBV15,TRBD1,CATSRSGTGGNTIYF,TGTGCCACCAGCAGGTCTGGGACAGGTGGAAACACCATATATTTT
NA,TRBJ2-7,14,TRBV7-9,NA,CASSKRDNSYEQYF,TGTGCCAGCAGCAAACGGGACAACTCCTACGAGCAGTACTTC
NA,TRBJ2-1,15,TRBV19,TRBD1,CASSTQDRASNEQFF,TGTGCCAGTAGTACCCAGGACAGGGCGAGCAATGAGCAGTTCTTC
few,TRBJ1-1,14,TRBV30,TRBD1,CAWTKTGLNTEAFF,TGTGCCTGGACCAAGACAGGGCTGAACACTGAAGCTTTCTTT
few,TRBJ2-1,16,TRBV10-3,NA,CAISIRERGDNNEQFF,TGTGCCATCAGTATTCGGGAGAGGGGAGATAACAATGAGCAGTTCTTC
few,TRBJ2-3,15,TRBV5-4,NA,CASSSDFTSTDTQYF,TGTGCCAGCAGCTCGGACTTCACTAGCACAGATACGCAGTATTTT
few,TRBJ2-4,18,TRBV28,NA,CASSPITNAPGYGNIQYF,TGTGCCAGCAGTCCTATTACCAACGCCCCAGGCTACGGAAACATTCAGTACTTC
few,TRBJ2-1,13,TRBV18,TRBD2,CASSQGLVDEQFF,TGTGCCAGCTCACAGGGACTAGTCGATGAGCAGTTCTTC
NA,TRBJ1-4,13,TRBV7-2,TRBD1,CASSPPPGGKLFF,TGTGCCAGCAGCCCTCCGCCAGGGGGGAAACTGTTTTTT
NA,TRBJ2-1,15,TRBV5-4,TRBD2,CASSLRSGSSDEQFF,TGTGCCAGCAGCTTGAGGAGCGGGAGTAGCGATGAGCAGTTCTTC
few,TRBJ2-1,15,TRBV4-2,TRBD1,CASSQPDRGYNEQFF,TGTGCCAGCAGCCAACCTGACAGGGGCTACAATGAGCAGTTCTTC
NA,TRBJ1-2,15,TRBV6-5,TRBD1,CASSRLPRQGEGYTF,TGTGCCAGCAGCCGCCTACCGAGACAGGGAGAAGGCTACACCTTC
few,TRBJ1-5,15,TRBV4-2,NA,CASSQGRDNNQPQHF,TGTGCCAGCAGCCAAGGCCGGGACAACAATCAGCCCCAGCATTTT
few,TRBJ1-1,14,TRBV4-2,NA,CASSPTDRNTEAFF,TGTGCCAGCAGCCCTACGGACAGGAACACTGAAGCTTTCTTT
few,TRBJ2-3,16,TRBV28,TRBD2,CASSQLAGGNTDTQYF,TGTGCCAGCAGCCAACTAGCGGGAGGGAACACAGATACGCAGTATTTT
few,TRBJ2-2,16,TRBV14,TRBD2,CASSQREGPNTGELFF,TGTGCCAGCAGCCAGCGGGAGGGACCGAACACCGGGGAGCTGTTTTTT
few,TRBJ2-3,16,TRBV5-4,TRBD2,CASSSPGLAGPDTQYF,TGTGCCAGCAGCTCGCCGGGACTAGCGGGACCAGATACGCAGTATTTT
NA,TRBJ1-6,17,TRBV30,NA,CAWSPDFQSRVDSPLHF,TGTGCCTGGAGCCCAGACTTCCAGAGTCGGGTTGATTCACCCCTCCACTTT
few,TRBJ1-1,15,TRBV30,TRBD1,CAWRVQGATNTEAFF,TGTGCCTGGAGGGTACAGGGGGCGACGAACACTGAAGCTTTCTTT
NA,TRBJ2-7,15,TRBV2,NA,CASMKFGEISYEQYF,TGTGCCAGCATGAAGTTCGGAGAGATCTCCTACGAGCAGTACTTC